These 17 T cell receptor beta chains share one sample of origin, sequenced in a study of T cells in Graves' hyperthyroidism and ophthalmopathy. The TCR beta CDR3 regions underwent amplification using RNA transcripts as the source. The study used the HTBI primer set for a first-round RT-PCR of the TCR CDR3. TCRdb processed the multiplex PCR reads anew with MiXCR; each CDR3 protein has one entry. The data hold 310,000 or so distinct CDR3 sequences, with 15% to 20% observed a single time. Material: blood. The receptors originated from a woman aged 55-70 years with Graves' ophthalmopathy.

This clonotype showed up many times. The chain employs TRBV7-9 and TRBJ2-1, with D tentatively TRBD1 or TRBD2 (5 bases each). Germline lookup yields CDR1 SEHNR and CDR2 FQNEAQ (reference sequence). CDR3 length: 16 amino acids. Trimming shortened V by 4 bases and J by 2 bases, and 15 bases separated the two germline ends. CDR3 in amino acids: CASSWGLAQTYNEQFF. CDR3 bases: TGTGCCAGCAGCTGGGGCCTAGCCCAGACCTACAATGAGCAGTTCTTC.

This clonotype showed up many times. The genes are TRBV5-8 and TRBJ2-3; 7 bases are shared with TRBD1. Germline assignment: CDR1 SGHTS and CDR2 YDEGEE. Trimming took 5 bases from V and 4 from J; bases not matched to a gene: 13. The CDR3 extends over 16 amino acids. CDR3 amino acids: CASRSTTGVGPDTQYF. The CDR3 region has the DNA TGTGCCAGCAGATCGACTACAGGGGTGGGTCCAGATACGCAGTATTTT. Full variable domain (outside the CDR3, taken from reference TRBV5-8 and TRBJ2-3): EAGVTQSPTHLIKTRGQQATLRCSPISGHTSVYWYQQALGLGLQFLLWYDEGEERNRGNFPPRFSGRQFPNYSSELNVNALELEDSALYLCASRSTTGVGPDTQYFGPGTRLTVL.

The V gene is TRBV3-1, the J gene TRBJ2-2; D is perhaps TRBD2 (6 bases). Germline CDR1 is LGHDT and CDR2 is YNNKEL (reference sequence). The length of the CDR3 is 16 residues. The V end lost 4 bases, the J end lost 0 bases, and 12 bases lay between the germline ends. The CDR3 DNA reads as TGTGCCAGCAGCCCAACGGGACTTGCGAACACCGGGGAGCTGTTTTTT. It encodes CASSPTGLANTGELFF.

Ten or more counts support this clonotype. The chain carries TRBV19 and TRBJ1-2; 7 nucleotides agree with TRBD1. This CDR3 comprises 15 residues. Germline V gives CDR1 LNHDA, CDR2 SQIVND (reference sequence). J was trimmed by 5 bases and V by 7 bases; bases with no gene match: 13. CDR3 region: CASIPTLGQPYGYTF. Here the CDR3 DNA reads TGTGCCAGTATACCTACCTTGGGACAGCCATATGGCTACACCTTC. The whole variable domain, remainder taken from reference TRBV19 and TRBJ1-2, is DGGITQSPKYLFRKEGQNVTLSCEQNLNHDAMYWYRQDPGQGLRLIYYSQIVNDFQKGDIAEGYSVSREKKESFPLTVTSAQKNPTAFYLCASIPTLGQPYGYTFGSGTRLTVV.

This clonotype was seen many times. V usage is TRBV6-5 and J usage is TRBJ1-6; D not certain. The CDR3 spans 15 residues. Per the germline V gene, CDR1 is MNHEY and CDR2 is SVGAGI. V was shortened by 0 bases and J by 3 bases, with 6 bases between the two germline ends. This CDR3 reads CASSYSASYNSPLHF. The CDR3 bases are TGTGCCAGCAGTTACTCTGCCAGCTATAATTCACCCCTCCACTTT.

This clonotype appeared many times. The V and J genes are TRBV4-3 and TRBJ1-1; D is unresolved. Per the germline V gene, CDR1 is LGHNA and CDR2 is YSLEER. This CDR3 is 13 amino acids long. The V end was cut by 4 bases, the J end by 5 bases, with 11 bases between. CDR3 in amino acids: CASSRERGTEAFF. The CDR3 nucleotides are TGCGCCAGCAGCCGAGAGAGAGGGACTGAAGCTTTCTTT.

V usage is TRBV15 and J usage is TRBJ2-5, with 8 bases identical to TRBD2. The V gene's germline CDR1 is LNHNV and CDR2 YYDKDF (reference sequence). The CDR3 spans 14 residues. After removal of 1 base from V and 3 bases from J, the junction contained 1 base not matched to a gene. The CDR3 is CATSRGGLEETQYF. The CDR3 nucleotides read TGTGCCACCAGCAGAGGGGGACTAGAAGAGACCCAGTACTTC.

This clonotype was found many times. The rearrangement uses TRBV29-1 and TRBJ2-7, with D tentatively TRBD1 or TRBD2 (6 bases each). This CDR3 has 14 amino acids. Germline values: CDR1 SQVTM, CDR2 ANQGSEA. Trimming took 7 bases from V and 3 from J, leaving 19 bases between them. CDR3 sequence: CSAAAGQGNYEQYF. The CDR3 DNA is TGCAGCGCCGCGGCGGGGCAGGGGAACTACGAGCAGTACTTC.

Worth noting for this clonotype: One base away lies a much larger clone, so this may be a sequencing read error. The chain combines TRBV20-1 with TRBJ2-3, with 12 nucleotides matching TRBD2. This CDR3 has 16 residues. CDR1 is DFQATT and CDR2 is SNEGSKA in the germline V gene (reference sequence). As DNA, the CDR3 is TGCAGTGCTGGGAGACTAGCGGGAGTTCGCACAGATAGGCAGTATTTT. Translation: CSAGRLAGVRTDRQYF.

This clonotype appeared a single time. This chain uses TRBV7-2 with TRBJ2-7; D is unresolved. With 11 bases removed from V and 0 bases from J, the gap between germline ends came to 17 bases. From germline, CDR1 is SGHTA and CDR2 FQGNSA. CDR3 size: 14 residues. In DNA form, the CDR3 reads TGTGCCTGGAAGGGCCTTAGGAGCTCCTACGAGCAGTACTTC. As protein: CAWKGLRSSYEQYF.

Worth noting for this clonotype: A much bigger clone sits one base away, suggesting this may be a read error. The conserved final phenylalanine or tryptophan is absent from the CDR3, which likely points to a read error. CDR3 bases: TGTGCCAGCAGCCGGGACAGGCACACAGATACGCAGTATCTT. As protein: CASSRDRHTDTQYL. This chain joins TRBV6-2 or TRBV6-3 and TRBJ2-3; 8 bases line up with TRBD1. Germline CDR1 reads MNHEY; CDR2 reads SVGEGT. The junction had 4 bases not matched to a gene; V was cut back by 6 bases and J by 2 bases. CDR3 size: 14 residues.

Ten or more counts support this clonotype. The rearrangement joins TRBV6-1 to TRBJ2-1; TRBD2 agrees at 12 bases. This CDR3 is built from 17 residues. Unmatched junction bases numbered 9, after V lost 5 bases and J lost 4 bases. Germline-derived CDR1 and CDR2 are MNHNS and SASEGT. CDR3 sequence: CASSYPSSGGAYNEQFF. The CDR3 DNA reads TGTGCCAGCAGTTACCCTTCTAGCGGGGGGGCGTACAATGAGCAGTTCTTC.

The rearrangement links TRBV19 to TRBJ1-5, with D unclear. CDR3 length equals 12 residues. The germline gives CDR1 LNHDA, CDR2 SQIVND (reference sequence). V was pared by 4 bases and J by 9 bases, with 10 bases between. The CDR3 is CASSSHVGPQHF. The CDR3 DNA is TGTGCCAGTAGTAGCCATGTGGGGCCCCAGCATTTT.

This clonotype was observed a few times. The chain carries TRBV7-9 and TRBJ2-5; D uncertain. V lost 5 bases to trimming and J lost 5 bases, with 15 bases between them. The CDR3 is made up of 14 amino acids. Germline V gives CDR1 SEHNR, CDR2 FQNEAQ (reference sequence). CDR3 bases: TGTGCCAGCAGCCCCTGGACCCTAGAGGAGACCCAGTACTTC. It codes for CASSPWTLEETQYF.

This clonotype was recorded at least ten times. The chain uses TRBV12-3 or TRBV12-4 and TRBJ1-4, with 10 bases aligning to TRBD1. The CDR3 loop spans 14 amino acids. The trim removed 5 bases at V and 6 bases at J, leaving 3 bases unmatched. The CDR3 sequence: CASSPTGGYEKLFF. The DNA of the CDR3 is TGTGCCAGCAGTCCGACAGGGGGCTATGAAAAACTGTTTTTT.

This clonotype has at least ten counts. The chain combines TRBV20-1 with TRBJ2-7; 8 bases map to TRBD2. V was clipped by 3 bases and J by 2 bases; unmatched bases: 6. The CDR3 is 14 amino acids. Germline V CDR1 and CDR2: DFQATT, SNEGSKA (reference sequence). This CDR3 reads CSASKISGAYEQYF. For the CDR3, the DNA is TGCAGTGCTAGTAAGATTAGCGGGGCCTACGAGCAGTACTTC.

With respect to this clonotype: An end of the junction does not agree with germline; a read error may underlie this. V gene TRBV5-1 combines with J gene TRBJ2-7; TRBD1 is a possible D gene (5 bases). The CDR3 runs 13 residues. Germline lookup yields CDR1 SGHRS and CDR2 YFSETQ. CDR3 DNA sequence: TGTGCCAGCAGCTTCATCAGGGTGTACGAGCAGTACTTC. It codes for CASSFIRVYEQYF.